The rows below give T cell receptor beta chains drawn from one sample of a study of identical twins. One entry per CDR3 protein results from TCRdb running MiXCR on the 5' RACE reads. The sample records approximately 500,000 distinct CDR3 sequences, around 15% being singletons. These data were also filed under a second study, of yellow fever vaccine responses in identical twins.

The specimen was CD4+ T cells sorted from blood. The receptors stem from a woman younger than 30 in good health. CDR3s include the opening cysteine and the closing phenylalanine or tryptophan. A D gene is named only where the DNA matches it firmly. Size values are once, few and many counts, or a class for expanded clones, and some rows have none.

j_call clone_size d_call v_call cdr3_aa cdr3_nt
TRBJ2-1 . TRBD2 TRBV5-5 CASSSGRTSGYNEQFF TGTGCCAGCAGCTCGGGCCGGACTAGCGGATACAATGAGCAGTTCTTC
TRBJ2-7 few TRBD2 TRBV7-2 CASSPSGGLEQYF TGTGCCAGCAGCCCTAGCGGGGGACTCGAGCAGTACTTC
TRBJ2-2 many . TRBV6-2/TRBV6-3 CASKSTGTGELFF TGTGCCAGCAAATCGACAGGCACCGGGGAGCTGTTTTTT
TRBJ1-5 . . TRBV20-1 CSAREQASSNQPQHF TGCAGTGCTAGAGAACAGGCTTCTAGCAATCAGCCCCAGCATTTT
TRBJ2-1 . . TRBV5-1 CASKMTISSYNEQFF TGCGCCAGCAAAATGACCATAAGCTCCTACAATGAGCAGTTCTTC
TRBJ1-1 many . TRBV6-5 CASSYSPDTKAFF TGTGCCAGCAGTTACTCCCCGGACACGAAAGCTTTCTTT
TRBJ2-5 . . TRBV6-5 CASSYGGQPLTLLNTQYF TGTGCCAGCAGTTACGGAGGACAGCCCCTAACCCTGTTGAATACCCAGTACTTC
TRBJ2-1 few TRBD2 TRBV12-3/TRBV12-4 CASSLWAGAGGEQFF TGTGCCAGCAGTTTATGGGCGGGAGCTGGCGGTGAGCAGTTCTTC
TRBJ2-5 . . TRBV27 CASSLLSSQETQYF TGTGCCAGCAGTCTCCTATCCTCTCAAGAGACCCAGTACTTC
TRBJ2-5 few . TRBV29-1 CSVVRGGGRQETQYF TGCAGCGTTGTAAGGGGAGGGGGGAGACAAGAGACCCAGTACTTC
TRBJ2-7 . TRBD1 TRBV16 CASSQLDRAYEQYF TGTGCCAGCAGCCAACTTGACAGGGCCTACGAGCAGTACTTC
TRBJ2-5 . . TRBV6-5 CASSYSGGGETQYF TGTGCCAGCAGTTACTCGGGGGGCGGAGAGACCCAGTACTTC
TRBJ2-3 few . TRBV20-1 CSASDLRPTDTQYF TGCAGTGCTAGTGACTTGCGGCCCACAGATACGCAGTATTTT
TRBJ2-1 . . TRBV20-1 CSARYPDSRRYNEQFF TGCAGTGCTAGGTATCCGGACTCCCGGCGGTACAATGAGCAGTTCTTC
TRBJ2-5 . . TRBV3-1 CASSQSSVETQYF TGTGCCAGCAGCCAGTCAAGCGTGGAGACCCAGTACTTC
TRBJ1-5 . . TRBV28 CASSLVGVNQPQHF TGTGCCAGCAGTTTAGTAGGGGTCAATCAGCCCCAGCATTTT
TRBJ2-4 . TRBD1 TRBV11-1 CASSLVGGGSQAKNIQYF TGTGCCAGCAGCTTAGTAGGGGGCGGCAGCCAAGCCAAAAACATTCAGTACTTC
TRBJ2-5 . . TRBV7-6 CASSPLVTETQYF TGTGCCAGCAGCCCCCTAGTGACGGAGACCCAGTACTTC
TRBJ2-5 few TRBD2 TRBV11-2 CASSRGLAGQSPQETQYF TGTGCCAGCAGCCGAGGACTAGCGGGACAGAGCCCCCAAGAGACCCAGTACTTC
TRBJ2-7 few . TRBV29-1 CSVAGGGNHEQYF TGCAGCGTTGCAGGAGGAGGGAACCACGAGCAGTACTTC
TRBJ2-1 many . TRBV12-3/TRBV12-4 CASSLGTGEVYNEQFF TGTGCCAGCAGTTTAGGAACAGGGGAGGTCTACAATGAGCAGTTCTTC
TRBJ2-5 many . TRBV5-1 CASSLTNEETQYF TGCGCCAGCAGCTTAACTAATGAAGAGACCCAGTACTTC
TRBJ2-7 . TRBD2 TRBV12-3/TRBV12-4 CASSLLLAGRTYEQYF TGTGCCAGCAGTTTATTACTAGCGGGACGCACCTACGAGCAGTACTTC
TRBJ2-5 . . TRBV12-3/TRBV12-4 CASSFWGDKKETQYF TGTGCCAGCAGTTTTTGGGGGGATAAGAAAGAGACCCAGTACTTC
TRBJ2-5 few . TRBV2 CASSALGLTETQYF TGTGCCAGCAGTGCGTTGGGCTTGACTGAGACCCAGTACTTC
TRBJ1-5 . . TRBV5-1 CASSVGRQARNQPQHF TGCGCCAGCAGCGTTGGTCGGCAGGCCCGCAATCAGCCCCAGCATTTT
TRBJ2-3 few TRBD2 TRBV12-3/TRBV12-4 CASSPGTRLTDTQYF TGTGCCAGCAGTCCCGGGACTAGATTAACAGATACGCAGTATTTT
TRBJ2-1 . . TRBV5-1 CASSWTRGAAYNEQFF TGCGCCAGCAGCTGGACTCGAGGAGCGGCCTACAATGAGCAGTTCTTC
TRBJ2-5 . . TRBV4-2 CASSQANYRAQETQYF TGTGCCAGCAGCCAAGCCAACTACAGGGCCCAAGAGACCCAGTACTTC
TRBJ2-3 . TRBD2 TRBV7-2 CASSLASGTSGFTDTQYF TGTGCCAGCAGCTTAGCAAGCGGGACTAGCGGATTCACAGATACGCAGTATTTT
TRBJ2-5 many . TRBV12-3/TRBV12-4 CASSLRGRETQYF TGTGCCAGCAGTTTAAGAGGTCGAGAGACCCAGTACTTC
TRBJ2-7 few TRBD2 TRBV28 CASGSSGSSYEQYF TGTGCCAGCGGTAGTAGCGGGAGTTCCTACGAGCAGTACTTC
TRBJ2-5 . . TRBV20-1 CSASKGGGETQYF TGCAGTGCTAGTAAAGGGGGGGGAGAGACCCAGTACTTC
TRBJ1-1 . . TRBV20-1 CSVRNTEAFF TGCAGTGTTAGGAACACTGAAGCTTTCTTT
TRBJ2-1 . . TRBV10-1 CASSENGQFNEQFF TGCGCCAGCAGTGAAAATGGTCAATTCAATGAGCAGTTCTTC
TRBJ2-3 . . TRBV10-2 CASRGTSTDTQYF TGCGCCAGCAGAGGGACTAGCACAGATACGCAGTATTTT
TRBJ2-4 . . TRBV28 CASQDLAKNIQYF TGTGCCAGCCAGGACCTAGCCAAAAACATTCAGTACTTC
TRBJ2-1 few . TRBV10-3 CAISEDRSLSNNEQFF TGTGCCATCAGTGAGGACCGAAGCTTATCAAACAATGAGCAGTTCTTC
TRBJ1-4 . TRBD1 TRBV5-1 CASSLDGGGATNEKLFF TGCGCCAGCAGCTTGGATGGAGGGGGCGCGACTAATGAAAAACTGTTTTTT
TRBJ1-4 few TRBD1 TRBV15 CATSREAGGEKLFF TGTGCCACCAGCAGGGAGGCAGGGGGAGAAAAACTGTTTTTT
TRBJ1-5 . . TRBV6-1 CASSDAEMRSNQPQHF TGTGCCAGCAGTGACGCCGAGATGAGGAGCAATCAGCCCCAGCATTTT